The 9 T cell receptor beta chains reported below all come from one sample, sequenced in a study of blood T cell repertoires in COVID-19. The repertoire was sequenced with immunoSEQ multiplex PCR; TCRdb's copy has only in-frame clones and lacks some. The data hold 300,000 to 450,000 clones, with over 75% observed a single time. Source material: PBMCs or T cells enriched from blood (not recorded which). The receptor set was obtained from a man aged 25 to 40 who had recovered from COVID-19.

The chain carries TRBV3-1 (or the pseudogene TRBV3-2) and TRBJ2-1, with 8 bases aligning to TRBD2. This CDR3 contains 17 residues. Germline loops: CDR1 LGHDT, CDR2 YNNKEL (reference sequence). J lost 3 bases, V lost 0 bases, and 7 bases had no gene match. Here the CDR3 reads CASSQDGAGGGYNEQFF. The CDR3 DNA reads as TGTGCCAGCAGCCAAGATGGGGCGGGGGGCGGCTACAATGAGCAGTTCTTC.

J is TRBJ2-7 and V is TRBV19; 8 nucleotides agree with TRBD1. CDR1 is LNHDA, CDR2 SQIVND, per germline (reference sequence). The CDR3 contains 14 residues. Trimming removed 9 bases from V and 6 bases from J; junction bases left unmatched: 13. CDR3 loop: CASSWGQEVFEQYF. The CDR3 bases are TGTGCCAGCTCTTGGGGACAGGAGGTTTTCGAGCAGTACTTC.

The chain joins TRBV12-5 to TRBJ1-1, with D unclear. This CDR3 has 16 amino acids. CDR1 is LGHNT, CDR2 FRNRAP, per germline. V was pared by 4 bases and J by 4 bases, with 19 bases between. CDR3 DNA: TGTGCTAGTGGTTCCCGCCAAGAGGTGTCGAGCACTGAAGCTTTCTTT. Translating gives CASGSRQEVSSTEAFF. The variable domain in full, with the rest retrieved from reference TRBV12-5 and TRBJ1-1, is DARVTQTPRHKVTEMGQEVTMRCQPILGHNTVFWYRQTMMQGLELLAYFRNRAPLDDSGMPKDRFSAEMPDATLATLKIQPSEPRDSAVYFCASGSRQEVSSTEAFFGQGTRLTVV.

The chain is built from TRBV19 and TRBJ2-5; tentatively, D is TRBD1 (6 bases). This CDR3 has 13 residues. The germline V gene encodes CDR1 LNHDA and CDR2 SQIVND (reference sequence). V dropped 7 bases and J dropped 5 bases, with 14 bases sitting between them. This CDR3 reads CASNLQGSETQYF. DNA for the CDR3: TGTGCCAGTAACCTACAGGGATCCGAGACCCAGTACTTC.

The rearrangement joins TRBV7-3 to TRBJ2-3; D remains unclear. The CDR3 runs to 15 residues. Germline V gene sequence: CDR1 SGHTA, CDR2 FQGTGA. V lost 2 bases to trimming and J lost 2 bases, with 11 bases between them. CDR3 sequence: CASSLDPGHTDTQYF. The CDR3 nucleotides read TGTGCCAGCAGCTTAGATCCTGGCCACACAGATACGCAGTATTTT. Based on the CDR3 plus reference TRBV7-3 and TRBJ2-3, the full variable domain is GAGVSQTPSNKVTEKGKYVELRCDPISGHTALYWYRQSLGQGPEFLIYFQGTGAADDSGLPNDRFFAVRPEGSVSTLKIQRTERGDSAVYLCASSLDPGHTDTQYFGPGTRLTVL.

In this sample, this clone turned up once. The chain employs TRBV14 and TRBJ1-2; D not certain. CDR3 length equals 15 residues. V gave up 1 base and J gave up 3 bases, with 12 bases separating them. CDR1 is SGHDN, CDR2 FVKESK, per germline. This chain's CDR3 is CASSQGARTHYGYTF. The CDR3 DNA sequence: TGTGCCAGCAGCCAAGGGGCCCGAACCCACTATGGCTACACCTTC. The entire variable domain, with the rest obtained from reference TRBV14 and TRBJ1-2, is as follows: EAGVTQFPSHSVIEKGQTVTLRCDPISGHDNLYWYRRVMGKEIKFLLHFVKESKQDESGMPNNRFLAERTGGTYSTLKVQPAELEDSGVYFCASSQGARTHYGYTFGSGTRLTVV.

V is TRBV4-2 and J is TRBJ1-1, with D unclear. Trimming shortened V by 0 bases and J by 2 bases, and 25 bases separated the two germline ends. This CDR3 is built from 20 residues. Germline CDR1 and CDR2: LGHNA and YNFKEQ. For the CDR3, the DNA is TGTGCCAGCAGCCAAGACGAAAGGGAATGGGCATATCGGGAAAACACTGAAGCTTTCTTT. It translates to CASSQDEREWAYRENTEAFF.

The rearrangement uses TRBV18 and TRBJ2-1; D remains ambiguous. V lost 8 bases to trimming and J lost 5 bases, with 10 bases between them. This CDR3 has 12 amino acids. Germline V gives CDR1 KGHSH, CDR2 LQKENI. CDR3 bases: TGTGCCAGCACCTCGGAGAACAATGAGCAGTTCTTC. It specifies CASTSENNEQFF.

DNA for the CDR3: TGCGCCAGCAGCTCCCTTTTAGCGGGGTCTACCGGGGAGCTGTTTTTT. As protein: CASSSLLAGSTGELFF. The genes are TRBV5-1 and TRBJ2-2; TRBD2 agrees at 8 bases. With 3 bases clipped from V and 5 bases from J, the junction kept 9 bases outside the gene matches. The CDR3 spans 16 residues. The V gene's germline CDR1 is SGHRS and CDR2 YFSETQ.